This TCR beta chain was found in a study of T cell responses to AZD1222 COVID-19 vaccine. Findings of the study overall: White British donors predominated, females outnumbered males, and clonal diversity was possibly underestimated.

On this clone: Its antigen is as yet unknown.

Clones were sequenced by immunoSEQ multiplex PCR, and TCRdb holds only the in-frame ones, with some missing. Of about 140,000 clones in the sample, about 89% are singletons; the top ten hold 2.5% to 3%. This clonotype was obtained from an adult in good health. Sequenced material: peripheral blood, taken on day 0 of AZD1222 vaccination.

CDR3 region: CASKQGAHGGELFF. The CDR3 nucleotides are TGTGCCAGCAAACAGGGGGCGCATGGCGGGGAGCTGTTTTTT. The genes are TRBV6-5 and TRBJ2-2; 9 nucleotides agree with TRBD1. V was clipped by 7 bases and J by 7 bases; unmatched bases: 7. CDR1 is MNHEY, CDR2 SVGAGI, per germline. The CDR3 is 14 amino acids.